The sequence of this TCR beta chain was determined in a study of Ad26.COV2.S vaccination and SARS-CoV-2 variants. Study observations and caveats: Compared with placebo recipients, vaccine recipients had higher spike-specific TCR breadth. Recipients of either vaccine or placebo displayed similar breadth of non-spike TCRs. Breadth, reportedly substantial, characterized the spike-specific CD8+ and CD4+ T cell responses after vaccination.

As regards this clone: As yet, its antigen is unknown.

V lost 7 bases to trimming and J lost 6 bases; unmatched junction nucleotides: 9. Germline V CDR1 and CDR2: SGHVS, FNYEAQ. The CDR3 is 14 residues long. The data were produced by immunoSEQ multiplex PCR, yet TCRdb's version contains in-frame clones alone and is incomplete. The table lists about 100,000 clones, around 80% of them singletons, with 15% to 20% in the top ten. This chain uses TRBV7-6 with TRBJ1-1, with 9 positions matching TRBD1. Sequenced here: peripheral blood, sampled after recovery from COVID-19. This receptor was taken from a human donor who had recovered from COVID-19. The CDR3 DNA is TGTGCCAGCATCAGGGACAGGGCTCATGCTGAAGCTTTCTTT. This translates into CASIRDRAHAEAFF.